A selection of T cell receptor beta chains follows, all from one sample in a study of T cell responses to AZD1222 COVID-19 vaccine. Sequencing was performed with immunoSEQ multiplex PCR; in TCRdb, only in-frame clones are kept and a portion is missing. The repertoire holds about 72,000 clones, around nine tenths seen once, with under 30% in the top ten. The sample in question was peripheral blood, obtained on day 0 of AZD1222 vaccination. The receptors derive from an adult in good health. Each CDR3 is given with its conserved first and last residue. A D gene is named only where the DNA matches it firmly.

TRBJ2-1,TRBD1,TRBV16,CASSQPGGVYNEQFF,TGTGCCAGCAGCCAGCCAGGGGGTGTTTACAATGAGCAGTTCTTC
TRBJ1-1,.,TRBV5-4,CASTNTEGMNTEAFF,TGTGCCAGCACCAATACAGAGGGAATGAACACTGAAGCTTTCTTT
TRBJ1-5,.,TRBV30,CAWSVDNNQPQHF,TGTGCCTGGAGTGTGGACAACAATCAGCCCCAGCATTTT
TRBJ1-2,.,TRBV6-2/TRBV6-3,CASSYSKGSVTF,TGTGCCAGCAGTTACTCGAAAGGTTCCGTCACCTTC
TRBJ2-5,.,TRBV6-5,CASSIVQETQYF,TGTGCCAGCAGCATCGTACAAGAGACCCAGTACTTC
TRBJ2-2,TRBD2,TRBV7-2,CASSPSGGGAGTGELFF,TGTGCCAGCAGTCCAAGTGGCGGGGGGGCTGGCACCGGGGAGCTGTTTTTT
TRBJ2-1,TRBD2,TRBV5-6,CASSLISLAGGRNEQFF,TGTGCCAGCAGCTTGATCTCCTTAGCGGGGGGGCGGAATGAGCAGTTCTTC
TRBJ2-3,.,TRBV7-9,CASSPSRDISTDTQYF,TGTGCCAGCAGCCCGAGCAGGGACATAAGCACAGATACGCAGTATTTT
TRBJ1-1,.,TRBV19,CASSIDSGNTEAFF,TGTGCCAGTAGTATAGATTCAGGGAACACTGAAGCTTTCTTT
TRBJ2-1,TRBD2,TRBV29-1,CSVKNLAGVSEQFF,TGCAGCGTAAAAAATTTAGCGGGGGTTAGTGAGCAGTTCTTC
TRBJ1-1,.,TRBV19,CASSIGRSMNTEAFF,TGTGCCAGTAGTATTGGCAGGTCCATGAACACTGAAGCTTTCTTT
TRBJ2-5,.,TRBV10-3,CAISESITPAGQYF,TGTGCCATCAGTGAGTCGATCACGCCGGCCGGTCAGTACTTC
TRBJ2-7,TRBD1,TRBV25-1,CASSDDRVWKSSYEQYF,TGTGCCAGCAGTGACGACAGGGTTTGGAAGAGCTCCTACGAGCAGTACTTC